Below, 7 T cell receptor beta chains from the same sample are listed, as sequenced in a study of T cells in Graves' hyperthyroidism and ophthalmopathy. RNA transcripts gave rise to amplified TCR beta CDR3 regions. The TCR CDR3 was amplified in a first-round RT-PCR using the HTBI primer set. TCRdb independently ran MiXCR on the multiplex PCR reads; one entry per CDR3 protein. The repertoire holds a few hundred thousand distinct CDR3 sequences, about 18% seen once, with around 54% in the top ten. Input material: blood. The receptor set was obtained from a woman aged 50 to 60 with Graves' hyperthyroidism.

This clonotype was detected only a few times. CDR3 DNA: TGTGCCACCAGCAGAGATGAGACAGGGGATGAAAAACTGTTTTTT. Its protein is CATSRDETGDEKLFF. The chain joins TRBV15 to TRBJ1-4; TRBD1 agrees at 8 bases. V dropped 0 bases and J dropped 6; count of bases not matched to a gene: 3. The V gene's germline CDR1 is LNHNV and CDR2 YYDKDF (reference sequence). The CDR3 has 15 amino acids. The entire variable domain, with the rest obtained from reference TRBV15 and TRBJ1-4, is as follows: DAMVIQNPRYQVTQFGKPVTLSCSQTLNHNVMYWYQQKSSQAPKLLFHYYDKDFNNEADTPDNFQSRRPNTSFCFLDIRSPGLGDTAMYLCATSRDETGDEKLFFGSGTQLSVL.

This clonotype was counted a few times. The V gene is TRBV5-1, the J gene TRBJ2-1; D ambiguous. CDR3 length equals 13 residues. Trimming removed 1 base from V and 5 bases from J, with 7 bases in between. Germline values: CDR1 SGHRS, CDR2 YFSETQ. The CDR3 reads CASSLSFHNEQFF. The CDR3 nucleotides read TGCGCCAGCAGCTTGTCCTTCCACAATGAGCAGTTCTTC.

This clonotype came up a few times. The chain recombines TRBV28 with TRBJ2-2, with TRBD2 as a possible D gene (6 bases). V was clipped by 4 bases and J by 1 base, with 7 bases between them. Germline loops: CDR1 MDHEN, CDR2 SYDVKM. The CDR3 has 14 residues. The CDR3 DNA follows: TGTGCCAGCAGTTCGGGGGTGAACACCGGGGAGCTGTTTTTT. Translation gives CASSSGVNTGELFF.

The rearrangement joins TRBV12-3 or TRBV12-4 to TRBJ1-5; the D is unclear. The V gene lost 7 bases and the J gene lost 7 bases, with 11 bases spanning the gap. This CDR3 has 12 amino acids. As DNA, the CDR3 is TGTGCCAGCACCACGAAAGGCCAGCCCCAGCATTTT. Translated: CASTTKGQPQHF.

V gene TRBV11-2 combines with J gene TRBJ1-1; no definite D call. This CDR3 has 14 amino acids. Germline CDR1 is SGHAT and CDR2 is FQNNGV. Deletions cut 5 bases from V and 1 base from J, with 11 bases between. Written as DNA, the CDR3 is TGTGCCAGCAGCCCAAGCGAGAGGAACACTGAAGCTTTCTTT. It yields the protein CASSPSERNTEAFF. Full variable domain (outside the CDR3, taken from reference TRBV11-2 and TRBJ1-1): EAGVAQSPRYKIIEKRQSVAFWCNPISGHATLYWYQQILGQGPKLLIQFQNNGVVDDSQLPKDRFSAERLKGVDSTLKIQPAKLEDSAVYLCASSPSERNTEAFFGQGTRLTVV.

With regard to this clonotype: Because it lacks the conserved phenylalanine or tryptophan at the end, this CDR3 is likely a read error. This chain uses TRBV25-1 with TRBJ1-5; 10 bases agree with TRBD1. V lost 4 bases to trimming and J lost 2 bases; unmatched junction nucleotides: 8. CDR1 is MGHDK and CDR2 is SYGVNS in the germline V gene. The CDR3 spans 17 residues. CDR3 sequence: CASSVQPGQGCNQPQHL. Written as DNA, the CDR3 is TGTGCCAGCAGTGTCCAGCCGGGACAGGGGTGCAATCAGCCCCAGCATCTT.

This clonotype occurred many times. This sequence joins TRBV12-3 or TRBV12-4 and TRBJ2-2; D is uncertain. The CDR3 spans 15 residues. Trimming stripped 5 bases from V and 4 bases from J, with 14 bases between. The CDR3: CASSPDPTGTGELFF. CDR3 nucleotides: TGTGCCAGCAGTCCCGACCCAACGGGCACCGGGGAGCTGTTTTTT.